This T cell receptor beta chain derives from a study of blood T cell repertoires in COVID-19. Background on the study: The samples span acute and convalescent COVID-19 from the United States, Italy and Spain. PBMCs, B-cell-depleted T cells, or T cells were the source of the cDNA or gDNA that made up the material.

As handled by the study authors: Estimation of nucleated cell counts was performed using reference gene primer amplification. Data came from immunoSEQ multiplex PCR; TCRdb stores just in-frame clones and leaves some out. V and J calls and clone size are given by that table; D and trimming were obtained from the DNA. The data show 250,000 to 300,000 clones, 65% to 90% seen once. The germline V gene encodes CDR1 SGHNT and CDR2 YENEEA. Trimming took off 4 bases at V and 3 bases at J, with 17 bases between the two ends. The CDR3 is 16 residues long. This clonotype was obtained from a man aged 25 to 40 with active or convalescent COVID-19. The sample comprised peripheral blood. The chain has TRBV11-3 and TRBJ2-3; weak D call: TRBD1 (6 bases). The CDR3 DNA reads as TGTGCCAGCAGCTATACAGGGTTCATGGGTACAGATACGCAGTATTTT. It yields the protein CASSYTGFMGTDTQYF.